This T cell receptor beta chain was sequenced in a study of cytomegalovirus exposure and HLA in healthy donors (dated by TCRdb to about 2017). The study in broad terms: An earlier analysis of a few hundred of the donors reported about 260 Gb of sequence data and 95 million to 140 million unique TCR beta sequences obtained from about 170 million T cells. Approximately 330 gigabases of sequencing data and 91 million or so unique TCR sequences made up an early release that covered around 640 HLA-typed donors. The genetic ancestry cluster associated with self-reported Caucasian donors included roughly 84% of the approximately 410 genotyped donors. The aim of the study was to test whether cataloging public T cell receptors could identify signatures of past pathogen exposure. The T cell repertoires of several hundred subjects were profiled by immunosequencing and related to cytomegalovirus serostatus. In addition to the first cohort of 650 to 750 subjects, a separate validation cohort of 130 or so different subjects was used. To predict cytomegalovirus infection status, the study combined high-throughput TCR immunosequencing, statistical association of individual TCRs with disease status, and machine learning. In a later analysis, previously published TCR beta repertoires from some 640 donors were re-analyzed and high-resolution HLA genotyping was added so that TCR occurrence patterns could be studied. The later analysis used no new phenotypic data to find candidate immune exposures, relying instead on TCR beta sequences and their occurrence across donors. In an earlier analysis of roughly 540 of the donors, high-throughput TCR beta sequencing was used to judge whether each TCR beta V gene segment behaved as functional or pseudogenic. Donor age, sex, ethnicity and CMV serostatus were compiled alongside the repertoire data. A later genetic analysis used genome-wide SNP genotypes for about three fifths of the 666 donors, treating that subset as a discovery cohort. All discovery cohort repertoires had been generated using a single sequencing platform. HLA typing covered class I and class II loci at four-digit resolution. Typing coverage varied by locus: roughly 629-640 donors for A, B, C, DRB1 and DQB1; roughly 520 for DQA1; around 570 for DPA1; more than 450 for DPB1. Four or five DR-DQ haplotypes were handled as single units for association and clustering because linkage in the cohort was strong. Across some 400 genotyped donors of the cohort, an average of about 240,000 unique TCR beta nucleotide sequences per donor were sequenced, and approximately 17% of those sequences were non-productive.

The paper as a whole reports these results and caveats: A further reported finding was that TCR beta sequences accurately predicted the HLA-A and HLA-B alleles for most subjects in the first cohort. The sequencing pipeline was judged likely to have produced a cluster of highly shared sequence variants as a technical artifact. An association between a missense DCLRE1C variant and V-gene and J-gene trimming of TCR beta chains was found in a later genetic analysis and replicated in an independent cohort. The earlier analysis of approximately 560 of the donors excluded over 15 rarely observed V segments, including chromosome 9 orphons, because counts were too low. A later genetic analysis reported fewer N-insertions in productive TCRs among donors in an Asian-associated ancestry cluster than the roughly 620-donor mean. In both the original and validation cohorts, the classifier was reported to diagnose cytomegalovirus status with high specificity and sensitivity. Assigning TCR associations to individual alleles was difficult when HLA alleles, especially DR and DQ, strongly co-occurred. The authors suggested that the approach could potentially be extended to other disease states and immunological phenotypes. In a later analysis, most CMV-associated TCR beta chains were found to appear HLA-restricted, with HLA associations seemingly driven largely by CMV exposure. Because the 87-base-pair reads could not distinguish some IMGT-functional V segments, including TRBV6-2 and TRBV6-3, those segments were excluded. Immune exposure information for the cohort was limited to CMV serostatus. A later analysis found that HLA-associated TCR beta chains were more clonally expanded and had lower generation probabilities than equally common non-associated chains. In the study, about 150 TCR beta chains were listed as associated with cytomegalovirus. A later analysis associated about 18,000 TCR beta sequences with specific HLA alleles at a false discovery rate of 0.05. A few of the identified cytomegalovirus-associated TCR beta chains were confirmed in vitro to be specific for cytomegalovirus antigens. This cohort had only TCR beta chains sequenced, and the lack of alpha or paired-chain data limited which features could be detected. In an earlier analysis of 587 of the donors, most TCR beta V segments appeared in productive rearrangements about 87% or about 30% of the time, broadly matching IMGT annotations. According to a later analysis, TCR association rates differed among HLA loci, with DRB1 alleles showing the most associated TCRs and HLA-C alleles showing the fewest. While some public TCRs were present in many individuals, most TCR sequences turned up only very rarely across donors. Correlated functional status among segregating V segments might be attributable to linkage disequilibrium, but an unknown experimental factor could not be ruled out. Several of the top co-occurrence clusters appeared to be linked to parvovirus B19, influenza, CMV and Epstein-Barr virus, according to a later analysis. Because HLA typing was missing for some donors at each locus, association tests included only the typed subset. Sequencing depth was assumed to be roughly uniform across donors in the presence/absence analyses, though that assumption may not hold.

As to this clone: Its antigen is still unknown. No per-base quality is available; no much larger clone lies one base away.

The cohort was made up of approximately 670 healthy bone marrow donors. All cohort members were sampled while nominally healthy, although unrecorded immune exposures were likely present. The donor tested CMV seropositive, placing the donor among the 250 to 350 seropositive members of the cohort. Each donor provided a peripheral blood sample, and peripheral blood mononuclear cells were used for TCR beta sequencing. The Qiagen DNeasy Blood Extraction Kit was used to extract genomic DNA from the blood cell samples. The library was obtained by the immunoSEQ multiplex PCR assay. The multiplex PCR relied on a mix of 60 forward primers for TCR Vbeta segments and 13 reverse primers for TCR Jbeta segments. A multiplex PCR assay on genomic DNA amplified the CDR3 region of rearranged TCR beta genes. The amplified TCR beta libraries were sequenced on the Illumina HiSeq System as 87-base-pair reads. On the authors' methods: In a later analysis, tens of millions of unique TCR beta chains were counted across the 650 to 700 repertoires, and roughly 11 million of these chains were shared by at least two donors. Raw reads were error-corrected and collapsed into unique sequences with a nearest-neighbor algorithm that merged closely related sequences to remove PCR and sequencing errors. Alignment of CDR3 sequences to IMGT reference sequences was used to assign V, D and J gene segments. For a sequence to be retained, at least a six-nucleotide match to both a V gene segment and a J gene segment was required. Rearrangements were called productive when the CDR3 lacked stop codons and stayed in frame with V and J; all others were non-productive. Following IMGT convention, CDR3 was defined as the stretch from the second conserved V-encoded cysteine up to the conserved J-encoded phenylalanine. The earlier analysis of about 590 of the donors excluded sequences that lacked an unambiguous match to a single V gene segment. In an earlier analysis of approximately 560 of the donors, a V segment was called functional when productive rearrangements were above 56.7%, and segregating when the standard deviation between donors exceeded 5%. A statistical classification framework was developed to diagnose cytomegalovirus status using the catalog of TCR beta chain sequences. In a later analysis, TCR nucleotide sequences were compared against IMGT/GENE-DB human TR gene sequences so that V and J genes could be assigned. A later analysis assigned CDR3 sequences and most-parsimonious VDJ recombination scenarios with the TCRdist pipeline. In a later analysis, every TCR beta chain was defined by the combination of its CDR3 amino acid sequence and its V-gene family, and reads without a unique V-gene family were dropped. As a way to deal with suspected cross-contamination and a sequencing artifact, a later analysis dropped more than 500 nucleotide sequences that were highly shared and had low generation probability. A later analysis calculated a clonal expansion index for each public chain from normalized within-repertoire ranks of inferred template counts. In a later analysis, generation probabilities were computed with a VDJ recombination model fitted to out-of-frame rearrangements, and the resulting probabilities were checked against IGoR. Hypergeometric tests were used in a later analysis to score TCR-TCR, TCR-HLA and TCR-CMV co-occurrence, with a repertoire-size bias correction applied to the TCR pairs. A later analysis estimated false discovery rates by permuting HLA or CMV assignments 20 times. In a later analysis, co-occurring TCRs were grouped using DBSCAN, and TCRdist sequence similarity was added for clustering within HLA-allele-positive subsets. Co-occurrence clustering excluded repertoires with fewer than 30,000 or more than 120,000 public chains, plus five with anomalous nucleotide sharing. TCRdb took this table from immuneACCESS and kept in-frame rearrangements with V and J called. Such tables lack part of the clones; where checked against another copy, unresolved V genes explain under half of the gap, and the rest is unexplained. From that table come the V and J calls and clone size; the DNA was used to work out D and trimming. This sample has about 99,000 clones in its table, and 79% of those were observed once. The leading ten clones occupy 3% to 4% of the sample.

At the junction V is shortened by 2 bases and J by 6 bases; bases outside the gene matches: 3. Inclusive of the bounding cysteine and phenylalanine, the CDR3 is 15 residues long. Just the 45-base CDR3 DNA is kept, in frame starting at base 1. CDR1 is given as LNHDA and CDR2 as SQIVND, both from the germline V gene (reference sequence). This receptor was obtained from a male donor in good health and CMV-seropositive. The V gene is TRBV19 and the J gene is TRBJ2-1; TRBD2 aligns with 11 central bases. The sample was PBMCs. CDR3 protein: CASSISSGGINEQFF. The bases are TGTGCCAGTAGTATATCTAGCGGGGGGATCAATGAGCAGTTCTTC.